This T cell receptor beta chain was recorded in a study of T cell responses to AZD1222 COVID-19 vaccine. Findings and caveats of the study: Targeting of unmutated variant regions was reportedly seen in nearly half of spike-specific TCRs. Spike-spanning, vaccine-associated CD4 TCRs were dominant at 160-218 and 743-854.

Notes on this clone: The antigen remains undetermined.

The V segment lost 5 bases and the J segment 5 bases; nucleotides outside the gene matches: 6. Germline CDR1 is SGHRS and CDR2 is YFSETQ. This CDR3 contains 14 residues. TCRdb's copy holds only in-frame clones and misses some; the assay was immunoSEQ multiplex PCR. The data hold approximately 79,000 clones, with approximately 90% observed a single time. The sequence came from an adult in good health. The chain links TRBV5-1 to TRBJ2-1, with TRBD2 matching over 8 bases. The sample was peripheral blood, taken on day 0 of AZD1222 vaccination. The CDR3 sequence: CASRTTSVDNEQFF. The CDR3 DNA sequence: TGCGCCAGCAGGACGACTAGCGTTGACAATGAGCAGTTCTTC.